The 30 T cell receptor beta chains listed next were all sequenced from one sample in a study of T cells in Graves' hyperthyroidism and ophthalmopathy. Using RNA transcripts as the source, TCR beta CDR3 regions were amplified. TCR CDR3 underwent first-round RT-PCR with the HTBI primer set. TCRdb reprocessed the multiplex PCR reads with MiXCR, giving one entry per CDR3 protein. This sample has around 600,000 distinct CDR3 sequences, with about a sixth found just once. The sample consisted of blood. These receptors all stem from a woman aged 40-49 years with Graves' ophthalmopathy.

In the case of this clonotype: Sequence at one end of the junction differs from germline and may be a read error. V and J are TRBV7-3 and TRBJ1-4; D remains ambiguous. Germline assignment: CDR1 SGHTA and CDR2 FQGTGA. The CDR3 totals 15 residues. CDR3 in amino acids: CASSYRPATNEKLSF. CDR3 coding DNA: TGTGCCAGCAGCTACCGACCGGCAACTAATGAAAAACTGTCTTTT.

This clonotype was seen ten or more times. The V call is TRBV7-9, the J call TRBJ2-1, with no clear D. The germline gives CDR1 SEHNR, CDR2 FQNEAQ (reference sequence). The CDR3 spans 13 residues. Trimming removed 6 bases at V and 4 bases at J, with 10 bases between. Here the CDR3 DNA reads TGTGCCAGCAGGGACGGCCAGTACAATGAGCAGTTCTTC. It specifies CASRDGQYNEQFF. Together with reference TRBV7-9 and TRBJ2-1, the CDR3 gives the full variable domain: DTGVSQNPRHKITKRGQNVTFRCDPISEHNRLYWYRQTLGQGPEFLTYFQNEAQLEKSRLLSDRFSAERPKGSFSTLEIQRTEQGDSAMYLCASRDGQYNEQFFGPGTRLTVL.

The chain uses TRBV30 and TRBJ1-6; 7 nucleotides line up with TRBD1. The CDR3 has 15 residues. In germline, CDR1 is GTSNPN, CDR2 SVGIG (reference sequence). The V gene end was trimmed by 2 bases and the J gene end by 9 bases; junction bases not matched to a gene: 10. CDR3 loop: CAWSTQQGLTSPLHF. The CDR3 DNA sequence: TGTGCCTGGAGTACTCAACAGGGGCTGACTTCACCCCTCCACTTT.

The chain has TRBV6-2 or TRBV6-3 and TRBJ1-2, with 7 bases aligning to TRBD1. The junction had 12 bases not matched to a gene; V was cut back by 4 bases and J by 7 bases. Germline loops: CDR1 MNHEY, CDR2 SVGEGT. This CDR3 is 15 amino acids long. The CDR3 reads CASSSQATGLSGYTF. In DNA, the CDR3 is TGTGCCAGCAGTTCACAGGCGACAGGGTTAAGTGGCTACACCTTC.

The V gene is TRBV7-2, the J gene TRBJ2-2; D gene unclear. CDR3 length equals 13 residues. Trimming left V 8 bases short and J 3 bases short, with 10 bases between. Germline assignment: CDR1 SGHTA and CDR2 FQGNSA. This CDR3 reads CASLDWDTGELFF. The CDR3 nucleotides are TGTGCCAGCCTCGACTGGGACACCGGGGAGCTGTTTTTT.

On this clonotype itself: The junction and the germline gene differ at one end; a read error may be behind it. The chain couples TRBV7-7 to TRBJ2-1; D tentatively fits TRBD1 or TRBD2 (5 bases each). The CDR3 is 16 amino acids. Germline CDR1 is SSHAT and CDR2 is FNYEAQ (reference sequence). DNA of the CDR3: TGTGCTAGCAGCTTAAACTCTCTAGCTGGTGGGGGTGAGCAGTTCTTC. Translated: CASSLNSLAGGGEQFF.

This clonotype was observed at least ten times. The chain's CDR3 is CASSPQGQETQYF. The DNA for the CDR3 is TGTGCCAGCAGCCCACAGGGGCAAGAGACCCAGTACTTC. The chain is built from TRBV18 and TRBJ2-5, with 7 bases lining up with TRBD1. This CDR3 is 13 amino acids long. After removal of 8 bases from V and 2 bases from J, the junction contained 5 bases not matched to a gene. Germline V gene sequence: CDR1 KGHSH, CDR2 LQKENI. The entire variable domain, with the rest obtained from reference TRBV18 and TRBJ2-5, is as follows: NAGVMQNPRHLVRRRGQEARLRCSPMKGHSHVYWYRQLPEEGLKFMVYLQKENIIDESGMPKERFSAEFPKEGPSILRIQQVVRGDSAAYFCASSPQGQETQYFGPGTRLLVL.

This clonotype was counted a few times. The chain carries TRBV9 and TRBJ2-6, with no clear D. The CDR3 consists of 14 residues. The V end lost 5 bases, the J end lost 1 base, and 7 bases lay between the germline ends. Germline lookup yields CDR1 SGDLS and CDR2 YYNGEE. Here the CDR3 DNA reads TGTGCCAGCAGTAGAGCATCTGGGGCCAACGTCCTGACTTTC. Residues: CASSRASGANVLTF.

This clonotype was counted at least ten times. V gene TRBV18 combines with J gene TRBJ2-5; possibly TRBD2 for D (5 bases). Per germline, CDR1 KGHSH and CDR2 LQKENI. This CDR3 is built from 13 residues. Trimming left V 6 bases short and J 7 bases short, with 15 bases between. The CDR3 nucleotides read TGTGCCAGCTCCCCGACGGAGGTCGGGACCCAGTACTTC. Its protein is CASSPTEVGTQYF.

This clonotype was counted many times. The V gene is TRBV7-2, the J gene TRBJ1-2; no definite D call. V was clipped by 1 base and J by 4 bases, with 13 bases between them. Germline CDR1 is SGHTA and CDR2 is FQGNSA. The CDR3 runs 15 residues. The CDR3: CASSLDATRSYGYTF. CDR3 nucleotide sequence: TGTGCCAGCAGCTTAGATGCAACACGGAGCTATGGCTACACCTTC.

The V gene is TRBV12-3 or TRBV12-4, the J gene TRBJ2-2; no definite D call. There are 15 residues in the CDR3. The V end was cut by 7 bases, the J end by 4 bases, with 16 bases between. CDR3 in DNA: TGTGCCAGCACCCTAATGGAGCCGGGCACCGGGGAGCTGTTTTTT. Protein product: CASTLMEPGTGELFF.

A few counts support this clonotype. The V gene is TRBV19, the J gene TRBJ2-1; D is ambiguous. The V and J ends lost 6 bases and 4 bases respectively, with 10 bases between them. CDR3 length: 13 residues. Germline CDR1 is LNHDA and CDR2 is SQIVND (reference sequence). The CDR3 sequence is CASSVAPYNEQFF. For the CDR3, the DNA is TGTGCCAGTAGCGTCGCTCCTTACAATGAGCAGTTCTTC. The whole variable domain, filled in from reference TRBV19 and TRBJ2-1, reads DGGITQSPKYLFRKEGQNVTLSCEQNLNHDAMYWYRQDPGQGLRLIYYSQIVNDFQKGDIAEGYSVSREKKESFPLTVTSAQKNPTAFYLCASSVAPYNEQFFGPGTRLTVL.

This chain connects TRBV4-1 to TRBJ2-7, with D tentatively TRBD1 or TRBD2 (6 bases each). V was cut by 1 base and J by 7 bases, with 17 bases left in between. Per germline, CDR1 MGHRA and CDR2 YSYEKL. The CDR3 totals 15 residues. DNA of the CDR3: TGCGCCAGCAGCCAAGTCTCCGGGGGCCCCATGGAGCAGTACTTC. Encoded protein: CASSQVSGGPMEQYF.

This clonotype was recorded a few times. The V call is TRBV20-1, the J call TRBJ2-2; a possible D gene is TRBD2 (5 bases). Germline lookup yields CDR1 DFQATT and CDR2 SNEGSKA (reference sequence). V shed 1 base and J shed 6 bases, with 9 bases lying between them. The CDR3 has 13 residues. In nucleotides, the CDR3 is TGCAGTGCTAGAGGGGCGGAGGCCGGGGAGCTGTTTTTT. Protein sequence: CSARGAEAGELFF.

This clonotype came up many times. The J gene is TRBJ2-3, the V gene TRBV5-1; 14 bases fit TRBD2. Trimming took 8 bases from V and 2 from J; bases not matched to a gene: 16. The CDR3 has 19 amino acids. The germline V gene encodes CDR1 SGHRS and CDR2 YFSETQ. CDR3 sequence: CASRPGGTSGSRITDTQYF. CDR3 coding DNA: TGCGCCAGTCGCCCCGGGGGGACTAGCGGGAGCCGTATCACAGATACGCAGTATTTT.

There are many counts of this clonotype. This sequence joins TRBV18 and TRBJ2-3; no firm D call. V was shortened by 0 bases and J by 1 base, with 11 bases between the two germline ends. The CDR3 totals 16 residues. Germline CDR1 is KGHSH and CDR2 is LQKENI. The CDR3: CASSPPSSGGTDTQYF. The CDR3 coding sequence is TGTGCCAGCTCACCACCCTCCTCCGGAGGCACAGATACGCAGTATTTT.

In its sample, this clonotype was seen many times. J is TRBJ2-5 and V is TRBV6-1, with 7 bases lining up with TRBD2. The germline gives CDR1 MNHNS, CDR2 SASEGT. The CDR3 consists of 18 residues. The ends lost 0 bases at V and 5 bases at J; junction bases unmatched: 15. CDR3 DNA sequence: TGTGCCAGCAGTGAAGCGAGCCGGGGGACTGCCGGGGGGGAGACCCAGTACTTC. It yields the protein CASSEASRGTAGGETQYF.

This chain connects TRBV6-1 to TRBJ2-7, with a tentative D call TRBD2 (6 bases). The CDR3 spans 18 residues. Per the germline V gene, CDR1 is MNHNS and CDR2 is SASEGT. V gave up 4 bases and J gave up 4 bases, with 26 bases separating them. The CDR3 coding sequence is TGTGCCAGCAGTGTCCGCAGGGAGGTGGCGGAGATGCGGTACGAGCAGTACTTC. Translation: CASSVRREVAEMRYEQYF.

This clonotype was found many times. The chain combines TRBV20-1 with TRBJ1-5; weak D call: TRBD1 (6 bases). Germline assignment: CDR1 DFQATT and CDR2 SNEGSKA (reference sequence). CDR3 length: 21 residues. V gave up 3 bases and J gave up 4 bases, with 34 bases separating them. CDR3 sequence reads: CSASGGRTRRGALVVNQPQHF. CDR3 coding DNA: TGCAGTGCTAGTGGTGGTCGAACCAGGAGGGGGGCTTTAGTGGTGAATCAGCCCCAGCATTTT.

This clonotype was found many times. Here the CDR3 DNA reads TGCGCCAGCAGCTTCGGGACACGAGAGGCTTTCTTT. It specifies CASSFGTREAFF. This rearrangement joins TRBV5-1 to TRBJ1-1; TRBD1 might be the D (6 bases). From germline, CDR1 is SGHRS and CDR2 YFSETQ. Deletions cut 2 bases from V and 11 bases from J, with 13 bases between. The CDR3 runs 12 residues.

This clonotype was seen a few times. The chain is built from TRBV6-1 and TRBJ2-7; D call uncertain. The germline CDR1 and CDR2 sequences are MNHNS and SASEGT. The CDR3 length is 13 residues. The DNA of the CDR3 is TGTGCGTCGGCGAGGAACCGAGACTACGAGCAGTACTTC. Its translation: CASARNRDYEQYF.

J is TRBJ2-6 and V is TRBV7-9; D not resolved. V was shortened by 4 bases and J by 4 bases, with 20 bases between the two germline ends. This CDR3 contains 18 residues. Germline V gives CDR1 SEHNR, CDR2 FQNEAQ (reference sequence). The CDR3 coding sequence is TGTGCCAGCAGCTCTCGGGCCACCAACAAATTGGGGGCCAACGTCCTGACTTTC. Amino acids: CASSSRATNKLGANVLTF.

This chain links TRBV5-1 with TRBJ1-4; D not certain. V lost 3 bases and J 0 bases, leaving 6 bases between the germline ends. Germline V CDR1 and CDR2: SGHRS, YFSETQ. The CDR3 consists of 14 residues. The CDR3 bases are TGCGCCAGCAGCTCGGGTTCAACTAATGAAAAACTGTTTTTT. This codes for CASSSGSTNEKLFF.

This clonotype came up many times. CDR3 coding DNA: TGTGCCAGCAGCTTAGCGCTAGTCCCTGAGATTGCGCAGTATTTT. Translation gives CASSLALVPEIAQYF. This rearrangement joins TRBV11-1 to TRBJ2-3; D unresolved. This CDR3 has 15 residues. Per the germline V gene, CDR1 is SGHAT and CDR2 is FQDESV (reference sequence). V lost 0 bases and J 10 bases, leaving 17 bases between the germline ends. The variable domain in full, completed from reference TRBV11-1 and TRBJ2-3, reads EAEVAQSPRYKITEKSQAVAFWCDPISGHATLYWYRQILGQGPELLVQFQDESVVDDSQLPKDRFSAERLKGVDSTLKIQPAELGDSAMYLCASSLALVPEIAQYFGPGTRLTVL.

V usage is TRBV27 and J usage is TRBJ2-2; D tentatively reads TRBD1 or TRBD2 (5 bases each). Trimming pared 6 bases from V and 2 bases from J, leaving 13 bases between. This CDR3 spans 15 amino acids. Germline assignment: CDR1 MNHEY and CDR2 SMNVEV (reference sequence). As DNA, the CDR3 is TGTGCCAGCAGACGGGACGGAATTAACACCGGGGAGCTGTTTTTT. This sequence encodes CASRRDGINTGELFF.

This clonotype showed up many times. The J gene is TRBJ1-5, the V gene TRBV6-2 or TRBV6-3; possibly TRBD1 for D (5 bases). CDR1 and CDR2 from the germline V gene are MNHEY and SVGEGT. Trimming stripped 7 bases from V and 9 bases from J, with 22 bases between. The CDR3 has 15 residues. The CDR3: CASTYGQLGGGPQHF. As DNA, the CDR3 is TGTGCCAGCACCTACGGGCAGCTCGGGGGGGGGCCCCAGCATTTT.

This clonotype came up many times. This rearrangement joins TRBV20-1 to TRBJ2-5; TRBD1 matches at 7 bases. This CDR3 contains 13 residues. Germline loops: CDR1 DFQATT, CDR2 SNEGSKA (reference sequence). The trim removed 6 bases at V and 5 bases at J, leaving 9 bases unmatched. CDR3 sequence reads: CSAARQGWETQYF. CDR3 coding DNA: TGCAGTGCGGCCCGACAGGGATGGGAGACCCAGTACTTC.

This clonotype was recorded at least ten times. V and J are TRBV30 and TRBJ2-3; TRBD1 matches at 9 bases. CDR1 is GTSNPN and CDR2 is SVGIG in the germline V gene (reference sequence). The CDR3 sequence is 14 residues long. J gave up 8 bases and V 2 bases, and 8 bases lay outside the gene matches. The CDR3 DNA reads as TGTGCCTGGAGTAGTGGACAGGGGAGGGTTACGCAGTATTTT. This encodes CAWSSGQGRVTQYF. Based on the CDR3 plus reference TRBV30 and TRBJ2-3, the full variable domain is SQTIHQWPATLVQPVGSPLSLECTVEGTSNPNLYWYRQAAGRGLQLLFYSVGIGQISSEVPQNLSASRPQDRQFILSSKKLLLSDSGFYLCAWSSGQGRVTQYFGPGTRLTVL.

The rearrangement links TRBV4-1 to TRBJ2-5, with 11 nucleotides matching TRBD1. This CDR3 comprises 16 residues. J was trimmed by 7 bases and V by 3 bases; bases with no gene match: 10. Germline lookup yields CDR1 MGHRA and CDR2 YSYEKL. The DNA for the CDR3 is TGCGCCAGCAGCCAGAGCCGGGACAGGGGGTCGGGGACCCAGTACTTC. It specifies CASSQSRDRGSGTQYF.

The rearrangement links TRBV27 to TRBJ2-2; a weak D match, TRBD2 (7 bases). Germline CDR1 is MNHEY and CDR2 is SMNVEV (reference sequence). V shed 3 bases and J shed 0 bases, with 17 bases lying between them. The CDR3 is made up of 18 amino acids. CDR3 sequence (DNA): TGTGCCAGCAGTTTTAAGGGGGGGCTGCTTGCGAACACCGGGGAGCTGTTTTTT. Protein: CASSFKGGLLANTGELFF.